This T cell receptor beta chain was sequenced in a study of blood T cell repertoires in COVID-19. Study details: Sites across the United States, Italy and Spain contributed samples from acute and convalescent COVID-19. T cells, B-cell-depleted T cells, or PBMCs supplied cDNA or gDNA.

Germline loops: CDR1 SGHRS, CDR2 YFSETQ. This CDR3 has 15 residues. With 4 bases clipped from V and 3 bases from J, the junction kept 7 bases outside the gene matches. Per the original methods: Scientists estimated how many nucleated cells there were by amplifying reference gene primers. Sequencing used immunoSEQ multiplex PCR; TCRdb keeps in-frame clones, though not all of them. V and J calls and clone size are those listed in that table; D and trimming were worked out from the DNA. The table lists about 140,000 clones, about 80% of them singletons. The J gene is TRBJ1-5, the V gene TRBV5-1, with 7 positions matching TRBD1. Sequenced input: peripheral blood. This receptor was taken from a human donor in a cohort sampled during active COVID-19. The CDR3 sequence: CASSDPGQPNQPQHF. The CDR3 coding sequence is TGCGCCAGCAGCGACCCGGGACAGCCCAATCAGCCCCAGCATTTT.